This paragraph reports one TCR beta chain. Original methodology: Amplification of reference gene primers provided the estimated nucleated cell counts. Assay used: immunoSEQ multiplex PCR; TCRdb lists only in-frame clones, some missing. V and J calls and clone size are given by that table; D and trimming were obtained from the DNA. The sample carries over 150,000 clones, approximately 88% recorded once. This sample is drawn from a study of blood T cell repertoires in COVID-19. Study-level information: Whether acute or convalescent, the COVID-19 samples came from the United States, Italy and Spain.

Material: peripheral blood. This TCR was recovered from an older woman with acute or convalescent COVID-19.

DNA for the CDR3: TGTGCCAGCAGTACAGGGGGCCCCTACAATGAGCAGTTCTTC. Protein product: CASSTGGPYNEQFF. V and J are TRBV28 and TRBJ2-1; 9 nucleotides agree with TRBD1. With 5 bases clipped from V and 2 bases from J, the junction kept 1 base outside the gene matches. CDR1 is MDHEN, CDR2 SYDVKM, per germline. This CDR3 is 14 amino acids long.